Below, one T cell receptor (beta chain) is given with its context. Antigen specificity is unknown. The source of the sample is a study of T cells in localized non-small cell lung cancer. The study, taken as a whole, reports: Uninvolved adjacent lung had higher T cell clonality than tumor and all other tissues. Out of the top 100 tumor clones, a median approximately 50 were seen in adjacent lung.

Assay used: immunoSEQ multiplex PCR; TCRdb lists only in-frame clones, some missing. Of tens of thousands of clones listed, about 91% are singletons. V lost 5 bases and J 2 bases, leaving 13 bases between the germline ends. This CDR3 comprises 15 residues. The germline V gene has CDR1 SEHNR and CDR2 FQNEAQ (reference sequence). The sequence derives from a female donor at least 60 years old with stage II lung adenocarcinoma. The specimen was peripheral blood mononuclear cells, collected before any cancer treatment. The chain is built from TRBV7-9 and TRBJ1-5; D not certain. CDR3 DNA: TGTGCCAGCAGCCAGGACCAACGGGGCAATCAGCCCCAGCATTTT. Protein: CASSQDQRGNQPQHF.